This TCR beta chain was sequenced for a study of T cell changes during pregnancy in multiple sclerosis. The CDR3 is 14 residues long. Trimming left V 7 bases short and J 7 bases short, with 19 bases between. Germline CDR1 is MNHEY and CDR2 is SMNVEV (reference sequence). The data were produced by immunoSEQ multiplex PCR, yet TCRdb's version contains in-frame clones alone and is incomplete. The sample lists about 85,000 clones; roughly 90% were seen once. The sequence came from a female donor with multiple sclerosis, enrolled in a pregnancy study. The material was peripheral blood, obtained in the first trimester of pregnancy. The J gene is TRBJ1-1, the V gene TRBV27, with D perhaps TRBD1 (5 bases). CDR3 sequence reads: CASKRETAKNEAFF. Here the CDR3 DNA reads TGTGCCAGCAAGCGCGAGACAGCCAAAAATGAAGCTTTCTTT.